The 8 T cell receptor beta chains in this list originate from one sample, sequenced in a study of shared clonotypes between healthy human individuals. Data came from immunoSEQ multiplex PCR; TCRdb stores just in-frame clones and leaves some out. Here the sample spans approximately 640,000 clones, 90% being singletons. Sequenced: memory CD8+ T cells from PBMCs. Subset defined: CD45RO+ cells pooled with CCR7-negative TemRA cells. These receptors were obtained from a man between 18 and 35 years old in good health. Some clones in this sample may be carry-over from other donors' samples.

V and J are TRBV7-2 and TRBJ2-2; 8 nucleotides line up with TRBD2. Germline V gene lookup returns CDR1 SGHTA and CDR2 FQGNSA. The CDR3 length is 14 residues. V lost 5 bases, J lost 5 bases, and 4 bases stayed unmatched. The CDR3: CASSPGGGTGELFF. In DNA form, the CDR3 reads TGTGCCAGCAGCCCGGGAGGGGGGACCGGGGAGCTGTTTTTT.

The chain links TRBV30 to TRBJ2-1; 8 positions agree with TRBD1. The germline gives CDR1 GTSNPN, CDR2 SVGIG (reference sequence). This CDR3 is built from 14 residues. Trimming removed 5 bases from V and 4 bases from J; junction bases left unmatched: 7. DNA for the CDR3: TGTGCCTGGTCGGGGACAGGCCGATACAATGAGCAGTTCTTC. It is translated as CAWSGTGRYNEQFF.

The chain links TRBV27 to TRBJ1-2; D is ambiguous. The germline gives CDR1 MNHEY, CDR2 SMNVEV (reference sequence). The CDR3 has 12 amino acids. V lost 5 bases, J lost 5 bases, and 9 bases lay in between. CDR3 DNA sequence: TGTGCCAGCAGTCCCTGGGGTTATGGCTACACCTTC. This codes for CASSPWGYGYTF.

In this sample, this clone turned up once. The J gene is TRBJ2-7, the V gene TRBV27, with D unclear. The CDR3 length is 16 residues. V dropped 1 base and J dropped 0 bases, with 13 bases sitting between them. Germline V CDR1 and CDR2: MNHEY, SMNVEV (reference sequence). CDR3 protein: CASSLFVPPNSYEQYF. The CDR3 nucleotides read TGTGCCAGCAGTTTATTTGTCCCGCCGAACTCCTACGAGCAGTACTTC.

The V gene is TRBV5-1, the J gene TRBJ2-7, with D hard to call. Per the germline V gene, CDR1 is SGHRS and CDR2 is YFSETQ. The V gene lost 1 base and the J gene lost 2 bases, with 16 bases spanning the gap. This CDR3 comprises 16 residues. Here the CDR3 DNA reads TGCGCCAGCAGCTTGTACTACGCCGGGCCAACCTACGAGCAGTACTTC. Residues: CASSLYYAGPTYEQYF.

The chain uses TRBV6-5 and TRBJ2-1; 7 positions match TRBD1. Per the germline V gene, CDR1 is MNHEY and CDR2 is SVGAGI. Germline trimming cut 0 bases from V and 6 bases from J; bases unmatched to any gene: 2. CDR3 size: 14 residues. In DNA form, the CDR3 reads TGTGCCAGCAGTTACTCGAGGGGGCCCAATGAGCAGTTCTTC. Translating gives CASSYSRGPNEQFF.

The chain couples TRBV4-1 to TRBJ2-1, with TRBD2 matching 9 bases. The length of the CDR3 is 16 residues. V shed 6 bases, J shed 5 bases, and the junction held 11 bases outside the gene matches. Germline lookup yields CDR1 MGHRA and CDR2 YSYEKL. CDR3 protein: CASRGRGSGRHNEQFF. The CDR3 DNA reads TGCGCCAGCAGGGGAAGGGGTAGCGGGAGACACAATGAGCAGTTCTTC.

This clone has a single count. The chain carries TRBV19 and TRBJ2-2; 12 bases are shared with TRBD1. The V and J ends lost 7 bases and 6 bases, in that order; junction bases with no gene match: 9. The V gene's germline CDR1 is LNHDA and CDR2 SQIVND (reference sequence). CDR3 length equals 16 residues. The CDR3 nucleotides read TGTGCCAGTATCAGATCGGGGACAGGGGGCCCCGGGGAGCTGTTTTTT. Residues: CASIRSGTGGPGELFF.